One sample yielded the 28 T cell receptor beta chains listed below, sequenced in a study of shared clonotypes between healthy human individuals. Only in-frame clones appear in the TCRdb table, and some are missing; sequencing was by immunoSEQ multiplex PCR. The sample consists of around 2.1 million clones, about 94% of them appearing once. What was sequenced was naive CD4+ T cells sorted from blood. Subset reported: CD45RA+ positively selected. Receptors originate from a young man in good health.

The chain recombines TRBV18 with TRBJ1-4; TRBD1 is a possible D gene (5 bases). Germline V CDR1 and CDR2: KGHSH, LQKENI. CDR3 length: 15 residues. V was shortened by 6 bases and J by 0 bases, with 11 bases between the two germline ends. Here the CDR3 DNA reads TGTGCCAGCTCGCCAGGGATTGCAACTAATGAAAAACTGTTTTTT. Protein product: CASSPGIATNEKLFF. Full variable domain (missing parts from reference TRBV18 and TRBJ1-4): NAGVMQNPRHLVRRRGQEARLRCSPMKGHSHVYWYRQLPEEGLKFMVYLQKENIIDESGMPKERFSAEFPKEGPSILRIQQVVRGDSAAYFCASSPGIATNEKLFFGSGTQLSVL.

The rearrangement joins TRBV30 to TRBJ1-3; D is unresolved. The CDR3 sequence is 13 residues long. Germline V gives CDR1 GTSNPN, CDR2 SVGIG (reference sequence). Trimming left V 2 bases short and J 4 bases short, with 9 bases between. The CDR3 region has the DNA TGTGCCTGGAGTCCGGGGTACGGAAACACCATATATTTT. This sequence encodes CAWSPGYGNTIYF.

This clone was found once. The chain carries TRBV4-2 and TRBJ2-3; 7 nucleotides align to TRBD2. The CDR3 is made up of 18 amino acids. Per germline, CDR1 LGHNA and CDR2 YNFKEQ. After removal of 2 bases from V and 0 bases from J, the junction contained 11 bases not matched to a gene. DNA of the CDR3: TGTGCCAGCAGCCAATATAGCGGGTCACTACCTAGCACAGATACGCAGTATTTT. As protein: CASSQYSGSLPSTDTQYF.

This clone was seen a handful of times. This chain joins TRBV2 and TRBJ1-6; D unresolved. Trimming cost V 3 bases and J 13 bases, with 13 bases left between them. The V gene's germline CDR1 is SNHLY and CDR2 FYNNEI. The CDR3 has 13 amino acids. The CDR3 here is CASSDRWVSPLHF. In DNA form, the CDR3 reads TGTGCCAGCAGTGATAGGTGGGTGTCGCCCCTCCACTTT.

The CDR3 spells CAWTLGLAGAPDTQYF. For the CDR3, the DNA is TGTGCCTGGACCCTTGGGCTAGCGGGAGCGCCAGATACGCAGTATTTT. The genes are TRBV30 and TRBJ2-3, with 10 bases identical to TRBD2. Unmatched junction bases numbered 11, after V lost 4 bases and J lost 4 bases. The germline V gene has CDR1 GTSNPN and CDR2 SVGIG (reference sequence). The CDR3 consists of 16 residues.

This sequence joins TRBV4-2 and TRBJ2-5; weak D call: TRBD1 (5 bases). Germline V gives CDR1 LGHNA, CDR2 YNFKEQ. The CDR3 sequence is 14 residues long. V was shortened by 1 base and J by 5 bases, with 11 bases between the two germline ends. The CDR3 here is CASSQAPGLETQYF. DNA of the CDR3: TGTGCCAGCAGCCAAGCACCAGGGCTTGAGACCCAGTACTTC.

V gene TRBV6-5 combines with J gene TRBJ2-1; tentative D call: TRBD2 (5 bases). Trimming took 6 bases from V and 1 from J, leaving 10 bases between them. Germline V gives CDR1 MNHEY, CDR2 SVGAGI. The CDR3 covers 14 residues. The CDR3 sequence is CASSPTSSYNEQFF. CDR3 bases: TGTGCCAGCAGCCCAACTAGTTCCTACAATGAGCAGTTCTTC.

The chain joins TRBV7-9 to TRBJ2-7; TRBD1 matches 8 bases. The CDR3 contains 17 residues. The J segment lost 0 bases and the V segment lost 5 bases, leaving 12 bases of the junction unmatched. The germline V gene has CDR1 SEHNR and CDR2 FQNEAQ (reference sequence). The CDR3 DNA sequence: TGTGCCAGCAGCAAAAGTGGACAGGGCCAAAGCTCCTACGAGCAGTACTTC. Amino acid sequence: CASSKSGQGQSSYEQYF. Based on the CDR3 plus reference TRBV7-9 and TRBJ2-7, the full variable domain is DTGVSQNPRHKITKRGQNVTFRCDPISEHNRLYWYRQTLGQGPEFLTYFQNEAQLEKSRLLSDRFSAERPKGSFSTLEIQRTEQGDSAMYLCASSKSGQGQSSYEQYFGPGTRLTVT.

The chain employs TRBV9 and TRBJ1-6; D is unresolved. This CDR3 has 16 amino acids. The germline V gene encodes CDR1 SGDLS and CDR2 YYNGEE. V gave up 0 bases and J gave up 6 bases, with 13 bases separating them. CDR3 in DNA: TGTGCCAGCAGCGTAGGGTCCGATAGAAGTAATTCACCCCTCCACTTT. This sequence encodes CASSVGSDRSNSPLHF.

With respect to this clone: This sample also contains other DNA sequences that code for the same CDR3. CDR3 residues: CASSLASGQETQYF. CDR3 sequence (DNA): TGTGCCAGCAGCTTAGCTAGCGGCCAAGAGACCCAGTACTTC. V and J are TRBV7-2 and TRBJ2-5, with D possibly matching TRBD2 (6 bases). CDR3 length equals 14 residues. From germline, CDR1 is SGHTA and CDR2 FQGNSA. V dropped 0 bases and J dropped 1 base, with 6 bases sitting between them.

Here the CDR3 DNA reads TGTGCCAGCACTCCGCTGAGCGGGAGGGACCAAGAGACCCAGTACTTC. Protein: CASTPLSGRDQETQYF. This rearrangement joins TRBV27 to TRBJ2-5; 10 nucleotides line up with TRBD2. Germline lookup yields CDR1 MNHEY and CDR2 SMNVEV (reference sequence). The CDR3 runs to 16 residues. The V segment lost 7 bases and the J segment 0 bases; nucleotides outside the gene matches: 8.

The chain links TRBV19 to TRBJ2-1; 7 bases align to TRBD2. V lost 3 bases and J lost 3; bases outside the gene matches: 8. CDR3 length: 16 residues. Germline CDR1 is LNHDA and CDR2 is SQIVND (reference sequence). CDR3 amino acids: CASSIGRGTIYNEQFF. As DNA, the CDR3 is TGTGCCAGTAGTATTGGGCGGGGGACTATCTACAATGAGCAGTTCTTC.

The chain carries TRBV9 and TRBJ1-2; D remains ambiguous. The CDR3 is made up of 13 amino acids. Germline CDR1 and CDR2: SGDLS and YYNGEE. Trimming pared 0 bases from V and 0 bases from J, leaving 3 bases between. The CDR3 region is CASSVVTNYGYTF. CDR3 nucleotide sequence: TGTGCCAGCAGCGTAGTCACTAACTATGGCTACACCTTC.

The chain uses TRBV18 and TRBJ1-5; no reliable D call. The germline V gene encodes CDR1 KGHSH and CDR2 LQKENI. Trimming stripped 0 bases from V and 2 bases from J, with 8 bases between. This CDR3 region has 15 residues. The CDR3 DNA reads TGTGCCAGCTCACCACCTATGGAGGGCAATCAGCCCCAGCATTTT. Its translation: CASSPPMEGNQPQHF.

This clone was picked up one time. This chain joins TRBV6-5 and TRBJ2-7, with TRBD2 matching 8 bases. The CDR3 has 15 residues. Losses at the gene ends were 6 bases for V and 0 bases for J; bases not matched to a gene: 7. CDR1 MNHEY and CDR2 SVGAGI come from the germline V gene. The CDR3: CASSQQRGSSYEQYF. In nucleotides, the CDR3 is TGTGCCAGCAGCCAGCAGCGGGGGAGCTCCTACGAGCAGTACTTC.

This clone has only one observation. The gene calls are TRBV10-2 and TRBJ2-3; D may be TRBD1 (5 bases). The CDR3 is 16 residues long. V was clipped by 7 bases and J by 2 bases, with 19 bases between them. The germline gives CDR1 WSHSY, CDR2 SAAADI. This CDR3 is CASTERLSGYTDTQYF. The CDR3 DNA sequence: TGCGCCAGCACCGAACGGTTGTCAGGGTACACAGATACGCAGTATTTT.

The V call is TRBV10-3, the J call TRBJ2-3; D might be TRBD1 (6 bases). The CDR3 extends over 15 amino acids. CDR1 is ENHRY and CDR2 is SYGVKD in the germline V gene. Trimming took 11 bases from V and 0 from J, leaving 18 bases between them. The CDR3 sequence is CASTSGATSTDTQYF. The CDR3 DNA follows: TGTGCCTCCACCTCAGGGGCGACTAGCACAGATACGCAGTATTTT.

J is TRBJ2-7 and V is TRBV6-5; either TRBD1 or TRBD2 may fit D (5 bases each). The CDR3 has 15 amino acids. The ends were cut back, 6 bases at V and 6 bases at J, with 21 bases in the middle. Germline assignment: CDR1 MNHEY and CDR2 SVGAGI. CDR3 in amino acids: CASSPGPIRPGEQYF. Here the CDR3 DNA reads TGTGCCAGCAGCCCGGGACCTATTAGGCCGGGCGAGCAGTACTTC.

V and J are TRBV25-1 and TRBJ2-7, with 7 bases aligning to TRBD1. J was trimmed by 2 bases and V by 6 bases; bases with no gene match: 4. The CDR3 covers 13 residues. The V gene's germline CDR1 is MGHDK and CDR2 SYGVNS. The CDR3 DNA reads TGTGCCAGCAGGGGACAGACTACCTACGAGCAGTACTTC. Amino acid sequence: CASRGQTTYEQYF.

The rearrangement links TRBV6-1 to TRBJ1-4; D is perhaps TRBD1 (6 bases). V lost 4 bases, J lost 8 bases, and 11 bases lay in between. This CDR3 region has 13 residues. CDR1 is MNHNS and CDR2 is SASEGT in the germline V gene. The CDR3 spells CASSVDRWEKLFF. The CDR3 DNA is TGTGCCAGCAGTGTAGACAGGTGGGAAAAACTGTTTTTT.

The CDR3 nucleotides read TGTGCCAGCAGCGGCCCGGTGGCCAACACTGAAGCTTTCTTT. It yields the protein CASSGPVANTEAFF. The genes are TRBV9 and TRBJ1-1; D gene unclear. Trimming took off 3 bases at V and 2 bases at J, with 11 bases between the two ends. Germline CDR1 SGDLS, CDR2 YYNGEE. The CDR3 has 14 amino acids.

This sequence joins TRBV18 and TRBJ1-2, with D tentatively TRBD1 (5 bases). The CDR3 has 14 residues. Trimming stripped 1 base from V and 4 bases from J, with 10 bases between. Germline-derived CDR1 and CDR2 are KGHSH and LQKENI. CDR3 sequence (DNA): TGTGCCAGCTCACCACGGGACGGTCGCTATGGCTACACCTTC. Protein: CASSPRDGRYGYTF.

This clone was recorded only once. This sequence joins TRBV30 and TRBJ1-2, with 10 bases aligning to TRBD1. The CDR3 runs to 13 residues. The germline gives CDR1 GTSNPN, CDR2 SVGIG (reference sequence). Germline trimming cut 5 bases from V and 6 bases from J; bases unmatched to any gene: 6. CDR3 in DNA: TGTGCCTGGTCTTGGACAGGGGGGGATGGCTACACCTTC. It is translated as CAWSWTGGDGYTF. Full variable domain (remainder filled in from reference TRBV30 and TRBJ1-2): SQTIHQWPATLVQPVGSPLSLECTVEGTSNPNLYWYRQAAGRGLQLLFYSVGIGQISSEVPQNLSASRPQDRQFILSSKKLLLSDSGFYLCAWSWTGGDGYTFGSGTRLTVV.

The chain couples TRBV4-3 to TRBJ1-2; the D gene is possibly TRBD1 (5 bases). Looked up from germline, CDR1 is LGHNA and CDR2 is YSLEER. This CDR3 contains 16 residues. Between the trimmed V and J ends, which lost 3 bases and 2 bases, there was a span of 16 bases. CDR3 loop: CASSQVPGDFNYGYTF. In nucleotides, the CDR3 is TGCGCCAGCAGCCAGGTCCCGGGGGACTTCAACTATGGCTACACCTTC.

CDR3 loop: CATKGNRAGERDQHF. The CDR3 DNA follows: TGTGCCACGAAGGGGAACCGCGCGGGGGAAAGGGACCAGCATTTT. The V and J genes are TRBV19 and TRBJ1-5; weak D call: TRBD1 (5 bases). This CDR3 region has 15 residues. Germline CDR1 LNHDA, CDR2 SQIVND (reference sequence). The V gene lost 10 bases and the J gene lost 12 bases, with 28 bases spanning the gap.

V is TRBV7-9 and J is TRBJ1-2, with 8 bases fitting TRBD1. Germline lookup yields CDR1 SEHNR and CDR2 FQNEAQ (reference sequence). This CDR3 comprises 15 residues. V trimming: 4 bases; J trimming: 2 bases; junction bases outside the gene matches: 6. The CDR3 is CASSSTDRANYGYTF. CDR3 coding DNA: TGTGCCAGCAGCTCGACGGACAGGGCAAACTATGGCTACACCTTC.

CDR3 sequence: CASSPLQGAPEKLFF. The CDR3 DNA follows: TGCGCCAGCAGCCCACTGCAGGGGGCGCCTGAAAAACTGTTTTTT. The rearrangement links TRBV5-1 to TRBJ1-4, with 8 bases that match TRBD1. The CDR3 extends over 15 amino acids. Germline-derived CDR1 and CDR2 are SGHRS and YFSETQ. Trimming cost V 4 bases and J 7 bases; bases outside gene matches: 9.

The count of this clone is one. This rearrangement joins TRBV7-2 to TRBJ2-3; 12 nucleotides match TRBD2. V trimming: 3 bases; J trimming: 0 bases; junction bases outside the gene matches: 1. Germline CDR1 reads SGHTA; CDR2 reads FQGNSA. The CDR3 is made up of 16 amino acids. The DNA of the CDR3 is TGTGCCAGCAGCTTCCTAGCGGGAGGGAGCACAGATACGCAGTATTTT. Protein: CASSFLAGGSTDTQYF. Supplemented by reference TRBV7-2 and TRBJ2-3, the full variable domain reads GAGVSQSPSNKVTEKGKDVELRCDPISGHTALYWYRQSLGQGLEFLIYFQGNSAPDKSGLPSDRFSAERTGGSVSTLTIQRTQQEDSAVYLCASSFLAGGSTDTQYFGPGTRLTVL.